This is a list of T cell receptor beta chains from one sample in a study of circulating and synovial CD4+ cells in juvenile arthritis. Sequencing was performed with immunoSEQ multiplex PCR; in TCRdb, only in-frame clones are kept and a portion is missing. The sample lists tens of thousands of clones, roughly 93% occurring once. Input material: CD4+ T cells from blood. The receptors stem from a human donor with juvenile idiopathic arthritis. CDR3s include the opening cysteine and the closing phenylalanine or tryptophan. The D gene is left open where the match is weak. Not all rows give a size; the values are once, few, many and, for expanded clones, a class.

DNA: TGTGCGACCGGGAGCAGGGGGCCGGGAACTGAAGCTTTCTTT
CDR3: CATGSRGPGTEAFF
V: TRBV27
size: .
D: TRBD1
J: TRBJ1-1

DNA: TGTGCCTGGAGTGTTAACCACGGAAGGAGGACCCAGTACTTC
CDR3: CAWSVNHGRRTQYF
V: TRBV30
size: .
D: .
J: TRBJ2-5

DNA: TGTGCCAGCAGTCTAGGACAGGCGGGACAGCCCCAGCATTTT
CDR3: CASSLGQAGQPQHF
V: TRBV28
size: .
D: TRBD1
J: TRBJ1-5

DNA: TGTGCCAGCAGTCCATTGACAGGGTACTATGGCTACACCTTC
CDR3: CASSPLTGYYGYTF
V: TRBV28
size: .
D: TRBD1
J: TRBJ1-2

DNA: TGTGCCAGCAGCGGAGCGGGAGCGGATACCAATGAGCAGTTCTTC
CDR3: CASSGAGADTNEQFF
V: TRBV9
size: .
D: TRBD2
J: TRBJ2-1

DNA: TGTGCCTGGAGTATTGGGCAGAGGGAGAGTGAGCAGTTCTTC
CDR3: CAWSIGQRESEQFF
V: TRBV30
size: .
D: .
J: TRBJ2-1

DNA: TGTGCCAGCAGCCCGGGGGGAGGACTCGGAAACACCATATATTTT
CDR3: CASSPGGGLGNTIYF
V: TRBV7-9
size: .
D: .
J: TRBJ1-3

DNA: TGTGCCAGCAGCTTAACGGGGACTAGCACAGATACGCAGTATTTT
CDR3: CASSLTGTSTDTQYF
V: TRBV7-3
size: .
D: .
J: TRBJ2-3

DNA: TGTGCCAGCAGCGCGATTGGACAGGGCATCGGGCCCCAGCATTTT
CDR3: CASSAIGQGIGPQHF
V: TRBV7-9
size: .
D: TRBD1
J: TRBJ1-5

DNA: TGTGCCATCAGTGACTCCCAGGGGATCGAGGGTATCAATCAGCCCCAGCATTTT
CDR3: CAISDSQGIEGINQPQHF
V: TRBV10-3
size: .
D: .
J: TRBJ1-5

DNA: TGTGCCAGCTCACCACCGGGCAGGGTGGGTCAGCCCCAGCATTTT
CDR3: CASSPPGRVGQPQHF
V: TRBV18
size: once
D: .
J: TRBJ1-5

DNA: TGTGCCAGTAGCCTAGACAGGGTTGAGCAGTTCTTC
CDR3: CASSLDRVEQFF
V: TRBV19
size: .
D: TRBD1
J: TRBJ2-1

DNA: TGTGCCAGCAGCTTACGGGCGGGACAGGGTACCTACGAGCAGTACTTC
CDR3: CASSLRAGQGTYEQYF
V: TRBV7-2
size: .
D: TRBD1
J: TRBJ2-7

DNA: TGTGCCAGCAGGGAAGGGACTGGAAACTATGGCTACACCTTC
CDR3: CASREGTGNYGYTF
V: TRBV2
size: .
D: .
J: TRBJ1-2

DNA: TGTGCCAGCAGTGAGGGTCGGGTTGATCAGCCCCAGCATTTT
CDR3: CASSEGRVDQPQHF
V: TRBV2
size: .
D: .
J: TRBJ1-5

DNA: TGTGCCTGGGGGACTAGCGGGGCGCAGTACTTC
CDR3: CAWGTSGAQYF
V: TRBV30
size: .
D: TRBD2
J: TRBJ2-7

DNA: TGTGCAACCAGTGGGGGGCGCGGAGATACGCAGTATTTT
CDR3: CATSGGRGDTQYF
V: TRBV2
size: .
D: .
J: TRBJ2-3

DNA: TGTGCCAGCAGTGAATCAAGGTCTAGCGGGAGTCCCGGGGAGCTGTTTTTT
CDR3: CASSESRSSGSPGELFF
V: TRBV25-1
size: .
D: TRBD2
J: TRBJ2-2

DNA: TGTGCCAGCAGCTTAAGCGAGGATACGCAGTATTTT
CDR3: CASSLSEDTQYF
V: TRBV11-2
size: .
D: .
J: TRBJ2-3

DNA: TGTGCCAGCAGTCGGACAGGGGGTCTCGAGCAGTACTTC
CDR3: CASSRTGGLEQYF
V: TRBV28
size: .
D: TRBD1
J: TRBJ2-7

DNA: TGTGCCAGCAGCGCCGACTACTACAATGAGCAGTTCTTC
CDR3: CASSADYYNEQFF
V: TRBV6-4
size: .
D: .
J: TRBJ2-1

DNA: TGTGCCAGCAGCTTAGGGGCGGCGACAGCTACTTATGGCTACACCTTC
CDR3: CASSLGAATATYGYTF
V: TRBV11-2
size: .
D: .
J: TRBJ1-2

DNA: TGTGCCAGTAGTACGGACAGGGGTCGGGGCGAGCAGTACTTC
CDR3: CASSTDRGRGEQYF
V: TRBV19
size: .
D: TRBD1
J: TRBJ2-7

DNA: TGTGCCAGCAAGAGCCCGGGACAGGTTAATGAGCAGTTCTTC
CDR3: CASKSPGQVNEQFF
V: TRBV5-4
size: .
D: TRBD1
J: TRBJ2-1

DNA: TGTGCCAGCAGCGTAACGCCGAGCTCCTACAATGAGCAGTTCTTC
CDR3: CASSVTPSSYNEQFF
V: TRBV9
size: .
D: .
J: TRBJ2-1

DNA: TGTGCCAGCTCACCCAGGGTACTTAGCACAGATACGCAGTATTTT
CDR3: CASSPRVLSTDTQYF
V: TRBV18
size: .
D: .
J: TRBJ2-3

DNA: TGTGCCGGCAGCCCCGACCTAGCGGGAGGGGATGTGGAGACCCAGTACTTC
CDR3: CAGSPDLAGGDVETQYF
V: TRBV4-2
size: once
D: TRBD2
J: TRBJ2-5

DNA: TGTGCCAGCGGTAAAGCGGGAGCGGTTGAGCAGTTCTTC
CDR3: CASGKAGAVEQFF
V: TRBV9
size: .
D: TRBD2
J: TRBJ2-1

DNA: TGTGCCAGCTCCCTAAACACAGATACGCAGTATTTT
CDR3: CASSLNTDTQYF
V: TRBV18
size: .
D: .
J: TRBJ2-3

DNA: TGTGCCAGGGGGCTCGGGCCGAACACTGAAGCTTTCTTT
CDR3: CARGLGPNTEAFF
V: TRBV7-2
size: .
D: .
J: TRBJ1-1

DNA: TGTGCCAGCAGCCGACAGGGTAGTGAAAAACTGTTTTTT
CDR3: CASSRQGSEKLFF
V: TRBV5-6
size: .
D: TRBD1
J: TRBJ1-4

DNA: TGTGCCAGCAGCTTAGCACCTAGCGGGGGCTACGAGCAGTACTTC
CDR3: CASSLAPSGGYEQYF
V: TRBV7-9
size: .
D: TRBD2
J: TRBJ2-7

DNA: TGTGCCAGCAGCGTCTCGGGAGTGGGGTACGAGCAGTACTTC
CDR3: CASSVSGVGYEQYF
V: TRBV4-2
size: .
D: .
J: TRBJ2-7

DNA: TGTGCCAGCAGCCCTGGGAGGGCCGAGATGAGGACCCAGTACTTC
CDR3: CASSPGRAEMRTQYF
V: TRBV7-9
size: .
D: TRBD2
J: TRBJ2-5

DNA: TGTGCCAGCAGCTTGCAAGGGGGCCGGGAGACCCAGTACTTC
CDR3: CASSLQGGRETQYF
V: TRBV7-3
size: .
D: TRBD1
J: TRBJ2-5

DNA: TGTGCCAGCAGTTCCTGGGACAGATCTTATGGCTACACCTTC
CDR3: CASSSWDRSYGYTF
V: TRBV27
size: once
D: TRBD1
J: TRBJ1-2

DNA: TGCGCCAGCAGCCCAAGGCAGCATACAGGGGACTCTGGAAACACCATATATTTT
CDR3: CASSPRQHTGDSGNTIYF
V: TRBV4-1
size: .
D: TRBD1
J: TRBJ1-3

DNA: TGTGCCAGCAGCTCCCCGGTAGAGGATACGCAGTATTTT
CDR3: CASSSPVEDTQYF
V: TRBV7-3
size: .
D: .
J: TRBJ2-3

DNA: TGCGCCAGCAGGTCCTTAGCGGGAGAGGACGAGCAGTACTTC
CDR3: CASRSLAGEDEQYF
V: TRBV5-1
size: .
D: TRBD2
J: TRBJ2-7

DNA: TGCGCCAGCAGCCAACGCGACACTAACACCGGGGAGCTGTTTTTT
CDR3: CASSQRDTNTGELFF
V: TRBV4-1
size: .
D: .
J: TRBJ2-2

DNA: TGTGCCAGCAGCGTAGGGTTGGCGGGAGGGCCCCACGAGCAGTACTTC
CDR3: CASSVGLAGGPHEQYF
V: TRBV9
size: once
D: TRBD2
J: TRBJ2-7

DNA: TGTGCCAGAAGTGTAGAACTAGCGGTGTCCTACGAGCAGTACTTC
CDR3: CARSVELAVSYEQYF
V: TRBV19
size: .
D: TRBD2
J: TRBJ2-7

DNA: TGTGCCAGCAGCGTGATAGCGGCAGCCAAGGGCATTCAGTACTTC
CDR3: CASSVIAAAKGIQYF
V: TRBV21-1
size: .
D: .
J: TRBJ2-4

DNA: TGCGCCAGCATGCGGGAGGTAGGGAATGAGCAGTTCTTC
CDR3: CASMREVGNEQFF
V: TRBV5-1
size: .
D: TRBD2
J: TRBJ2-1

DNA: TGTGCCAGCTCACCTGGAGTTTCCTACGAGCAGTACTTC
CDR3: CASSPGVSYEQYF
V: TRBV18
size: .
D: .
J: TRBJ2-7

DNA: TGTGCCAGCAGTTTACGGGGATTGGGCTACACCTTC
CDR3: CASSLRGLGYTF
V: TRBV28
size: .
D: .
J: TRBJ1-2

DNA: TGCGCCGGCAGCTTGGGACAGGAACACAATGAGCAGTTCTTC
CDR3: CAGSLGQEHNEQFF
V: TRBV5-1
size: once
D: TRBD1
J: TRBJ2-1

DNA: TGTGCCAGCAGCTTGGGCCCCAGGGACACAGATACGCAGTATTTT
CDR3: CASSLGPRDTDTQYF
V: TRBV5-7
size: .
D: .
J: TRBJ2-3

DNA: TGTGCCAGCAGCTTCCTTCGGGGGTACGAGCAGTACTTC
CDR3: CASSFLRGYEQYF
V: TRBV11-2
size: .
D: .
J: TRBJ2-7

DNA: TGTGCCAGTAGACCCGACGACTCCAATGAGCAGTTCTTC
CDR3: CASRPDDSNEQFF
V: TRBV19
size: .
D: .
J: TRBJ2-1

DNA: TGTGCCTGGAGTAAACAGGTCGAAAAACTGTTTTTT
CDR3: CAWSKQVEKLFF
V: TRBV30
size: .
D: .
J: TRBJ1-4

DNA: TGTGCCTGGAGGAGTTCGACAGGGGTTAGCAATCAGCCCCAGCATTTT
CDR3: CAWRSSTGVSNQPQHF
V: TRBV30
size: once
D: TRBD1
J: TRBJ1-5

DNA: TGTGCCAGTACCGAGGACTATTCTGGGGCCAACGTCCTGACTTTC
CDR3: CASTEDYSGANVLTF
V: TRBV19
size: .
D: .
J: TRBJ2-6

DNA: TGTGCCAGCAGCTCGGGACTAGCGGGAACCACAGATACGCAGTATTTT
CDR3: CASSSGLAGTTDTQYF
V: TRBV5-8
size: .
D: TRBD2
J: TRBJ2-3

DNA: TGTGCCAGCAGACCGGGGATTTCGAGCAATCAGCCCCAGCATTTT
CDR3: CASRPGISSNQPQHF
V: TRBV6-5
size: once
D: .
J: TRBJ1-5

DNA: TGTGCCAGCAGAAAAGGAGGGTCCGGTGAAAAACTGTTTTTT
CDR3: CASRKGGSGEKLFF
V: TRBV6-1
size: .
D: .
J: TRBJ1-4

DNA: TGTGCCAGCAGCGTAGGCCTGGACAGACCCTACGAGCAGTACTTC
CDR3: CASSVGLDRPYEQYF
V: TRBV9
size: .
D: .
J: TRBJ2-7